The 15 T cell receptor beta chains given below trace back to one sample, sequenced in a study of blood T cell repertoires in COVID-19. Assay: immunoSEQ multiplex PCR; the TCRdb copy retains only in-frame clones and omits some. The table shows 130,000 to 150,000 clones, with approximately 80% occurring only once. The material sequenced was peripheral blood. These receptors all stem from a woman between 45 and 60 years old with acute or convalescent COVID-19.

The chain has TRBV3-1 (or the pseudogene TRBV3-2) and TRBJ2-2; no clear D gene. The CDR3 extends over 13 amino acids. V was shortened by 4 bases and J by 2 bases, with 5 bases between the two germline ends. Per the germline V gene, CDR1 is LGHDT and CDR2 is YNNKEL (reference sequence). CDR3 loop: CASSRVNTGELFF. DNA of the CDR3: TGTGCCAGCAGCCGAGTTAACACCGGGGAGCTGTTTTTT.

The rearrangement joins TRBV10-3 to TRBJ2-4; weak D call: TRBD1 (6 bases). Germline CDR1 and CDR2: ENHRY and SYGVKD. The CDR3 consists of 13 residues. The V and J ends lost 10 bases and 6 bases respectively, with 16 bases between them. CDR3 sequence reads: CATRTGQGNIQYF. The CDR3 DNA reads TGTGCCACCAGAACAGGGCAGGGAAACATTCAGTACTTC.

The chain recombines TRBV7-9 with TRBJ2-7; the D gene is possibly TRBD1 (6 bases). Looked up from germline, CDR1 is SEHNR and CDR2 is FQNEAQ (reference sequence). The V end was cut by 5 bases, the J end by 6 bases, with 17 bases between. The CDR3 sequence is 14 residues long. CDR3 region: CASSPGTSDREQYF. The CDR3 DNA is TGTGCCAGCAGCCCGGGGACAAGCGACCGCGAGCAGTACTTC.

The chain links TRBV6-5 to TRBJ1-4, with a possible D match to TRBD1 (6 bases). V was shortened by 5 bases and J by 4 bases, with 11 bases between the two germline ends. This CDR3 is 14 amino acids long. The germline V gene encodes CDR1 MNHEY and CDR2 SVGAGI. CDR3 bases: TGTGCCAGCAGTACGACAGGAGTTAATGAAAAACTGTTTTTT. It translates to CASSTTGVNEKLFF.

This sequence joins TRBV12-3 or TRBV12-4 and TRBJ1-5; no clear D gene. V was shortened by 1 base and J by 7 bases, with 8 bases between the two germline ends. The length of the CDR3 is 13 residues. Here the CDR3 DNA reads TGTGCCAGCAGTTTAGGGGTGGAGCAGCCCCAGCATTTT. This sequence encodes CASSLGVEQPQHF.

The genes are TRBV7-3 and TRBJ2-1; 8 nucleotides agree with TRBD1. Germline V gives CDR1 SGHTA, CDR2 FQGTGA. CDR3 length: 14 residues. With 3 bases clipped from V and 6 bases from J, the junction kept 4 bases outside the gene matches. CDR3 sequence reads: CASSLGTGGNEQFF. CDR3 coding DNA: TGTGCCAGCAGCTTGGGGACAGGCGGCAATGAGCAGTTCTTC.

The chain recombines TRBV3-1 (or the pseudogene TRBV3-2) with TRBJ2-3, with unresolved D. Germline V lookup: CDR1 LGHDT, CDR2 YNNKEL (reference sequence). V lost 5 bases and J lost 0, with 6 bases in between. The CDR3 covers 13 residues. The CDR3 nucleotides read TGTGCCAGCAGCTGGCGGAGCACAGATACGCAGTATTTT. Encoded protein: CASSWRSTDTQYF.

This chain uses TRBV12-3 or TRBV12-4 with TRBJ2-3, with D uncertain. V was shortened by 7 bases and J by 8 bases, with 13 bases between the two germline ends. This CDR3 comprises 12 residues. CDR3 bases: TGTGCCAGCACCCCCGATTCGAGTACGCAGTATTTT. It codes for CASTPDSSTQYF.

J is TRBJ1-2 and V is TRBV7-2; tentative D call: TRBD1 (5 bases). The V end lost 0 bases, the J end lost 3 bases, and 11 bases lay between the germline ends. This CDR3 is 15 amino acids long. Germline V CDR1 and CDR2: SGHTA, FQGNSA. The DNA for the CDR3 is TGTGCCAGCAGCTTAGCAGGGGCGGCGGACTATGGCTACACCTTC. Amino acids: CASSLAGAADYGYTF.

The genes are TRBV13 and TRBJ2-5, with 8 nucleotides matching TRBD2. This CDR3 is 14 amino acids long. The germline V gene has CDR1 PRHDT and CDR2 FYEKMQ (reference sequence). V was clipped by 7 bases and J by 5 bases; unmatched bases: 9. CDR3 DNA: TGTGCCAGCACCGTCCGGGGGGGCGGCGAGACCCAGTACTTC. It codes for CASTVRGGGETQYF.

This sequence joins TRBV14 and TRBJ2-3; 9 bases fit TRBD2. Germline values: CDR1 SGHDN, CDR2 FVKESK. This CDR3 region has 15 residues. Trimming cost V 3 bases and J 4 bases; bases outside gene matches: 5. The CDR3 DNA reads as TGTGCCAGCAGCCAGGGCGGGGGGGCCCCAGATACGCAGTATTTT. This translates into CASSQGGGAPDTQYF. The variable domain in full, with the rest retrieved from reference TRBV14 and TRBJ2-3, is EAGVTQFPSHSVIEKGQTVTLRCDPISGHDNLYWYRRVMGKEIKFLLHFVKESKQDESGMPNNRFLAERTGGTYSTLKVQPAELEDSGVYFCASSQGGGAPDTQYFGPGTRLTVL.

The V and J genes are TRBV4-3 and TRBJ1-2; D is ambiguous. Per germline, CDR1 LGHNA and CDR2 YSLEER. The CDR3 sequence is 15 residues long. Trimming left V 0 bases short and J 6 bases short, with 14 bases between. Here the CDR3 reads CASSQDSGSGHGYTF. The DNA of the CDR3 is TGCGCCAGCAGCCAAGACTCGGGGTCCGGACATGGCTACACCTTC.

The chain recombines TRBV6-5 with TRBJ1-3; D possibly corresponds to TRBD1 (6 bases). V lost 4 bases to trimming and J lost 1 base, with 8 bases between them. The CDR3 has 14 amino acids. Germline CDR1 is MNHEY and CDR2 is SVGAGI. The CDR3 DNA sequence: TGTGCCAGCAGTTTCAGGGGTTCTGGAAACACCATATATTTT. Protein product: CASSFRGSGNTIYF.

This sequence joins TRBV28 and TRBJ2-3; TRBD2 agrees at 9 bases. With V trimmed by 10 bases and J by 2 bases, 7 bases remained unmatched. The CDR3 totals 14 residues. Germline V gene data show CDR1 as MDHEN and CDR2 as SYDVKM. The CDR3 bases are TGTGCCACCCTGCTAGCGGGGTTCACAGATACGCAGTATTTT. Translating gives CATLLAGFTDTQYF.

This clone was picked up one time. The chain links TRBV6-5 to TRBJ2-1, with 10 nucleotides matching TRBD2. With V trimmed by 6 bases and J by 7 bases, 9 bases remained unmatched. Germline values: CDR1 MNHEY, CDR2 SVGAGI. This CDR3 has 15 residues. CDR3 region: CASRRRGLAPNEQFF. The CDR3 nucleotides are TGTGCCAGCAGGCGCCGGGGACTAGCGCCTAATGAGCAGTTCTTC.